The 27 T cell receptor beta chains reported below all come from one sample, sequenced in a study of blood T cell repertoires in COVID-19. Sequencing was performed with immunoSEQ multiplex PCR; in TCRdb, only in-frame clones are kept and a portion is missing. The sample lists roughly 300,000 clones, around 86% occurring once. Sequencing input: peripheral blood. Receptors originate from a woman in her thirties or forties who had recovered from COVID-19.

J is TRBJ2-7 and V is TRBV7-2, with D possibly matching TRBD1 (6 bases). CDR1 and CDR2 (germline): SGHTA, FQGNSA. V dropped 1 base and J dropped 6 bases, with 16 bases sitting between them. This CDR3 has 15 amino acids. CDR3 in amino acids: CASSLDGQQGREQYF. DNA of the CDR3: TGTGCCAGCAGCTTAGATGGTCAACAGGGACGCGAGCAGTACTTC.

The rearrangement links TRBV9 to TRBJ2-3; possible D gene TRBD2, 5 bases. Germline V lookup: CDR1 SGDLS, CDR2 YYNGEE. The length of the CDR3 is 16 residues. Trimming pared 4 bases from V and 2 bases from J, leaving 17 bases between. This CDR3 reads CASSYTVPGYTDTQYF. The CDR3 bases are TGTGCCAGCAGCTACACCGTCCCGGGATACACAGATACGCAGTATTTT.

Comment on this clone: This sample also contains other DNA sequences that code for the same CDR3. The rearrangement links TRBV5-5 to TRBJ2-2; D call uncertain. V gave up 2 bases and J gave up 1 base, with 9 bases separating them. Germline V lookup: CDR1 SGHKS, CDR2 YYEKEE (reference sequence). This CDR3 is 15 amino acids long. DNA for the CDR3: TGTGCCAGCAGCTTTTGGAGAGAGAACACCGGGGAGCTGTTTTTT. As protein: CASSFWRENTGELFF.

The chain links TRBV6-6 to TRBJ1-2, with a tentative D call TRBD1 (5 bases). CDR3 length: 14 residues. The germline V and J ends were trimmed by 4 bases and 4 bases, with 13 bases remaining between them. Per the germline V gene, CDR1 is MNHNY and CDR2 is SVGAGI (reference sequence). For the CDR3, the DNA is TGTGCCAGCAGTTTCCCAGGGTCTGCCTATGGCTACACCTTC. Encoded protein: CASSFPGSAYGYTF.

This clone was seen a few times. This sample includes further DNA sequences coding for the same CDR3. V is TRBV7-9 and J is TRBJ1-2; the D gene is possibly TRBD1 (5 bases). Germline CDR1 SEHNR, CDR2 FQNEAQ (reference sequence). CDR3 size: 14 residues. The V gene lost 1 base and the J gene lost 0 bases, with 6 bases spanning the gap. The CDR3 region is CASSLGQTNYGYTF. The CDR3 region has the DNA TGTGCCAGCAGCTTAGGACAGACTAACTATGGCTACACCTTC.

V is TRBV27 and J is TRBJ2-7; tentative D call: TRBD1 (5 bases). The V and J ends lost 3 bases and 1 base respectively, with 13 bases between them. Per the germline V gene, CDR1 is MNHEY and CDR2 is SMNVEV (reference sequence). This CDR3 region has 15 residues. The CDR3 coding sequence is TGTGCCAGCAGTTTCCCAGGGAAGGGTTCCTACGAGCAGTACTTC. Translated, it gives CASSFPGKGSYEQYF.

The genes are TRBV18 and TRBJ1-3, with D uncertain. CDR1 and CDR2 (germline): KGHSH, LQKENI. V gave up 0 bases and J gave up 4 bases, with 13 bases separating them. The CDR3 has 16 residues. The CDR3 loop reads CASSPPWAASGNTIYF. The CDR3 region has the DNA TGTGCCAGCTCACCACCGTGGGCAGCTTCAGGAAACACCATATATTTT.

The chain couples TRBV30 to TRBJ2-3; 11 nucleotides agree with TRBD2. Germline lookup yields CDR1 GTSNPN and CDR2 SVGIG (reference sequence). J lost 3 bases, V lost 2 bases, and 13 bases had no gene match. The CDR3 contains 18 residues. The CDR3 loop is CAWSPNPRLAGYTDTQYF. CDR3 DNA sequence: TGTGCCTGGAGTCCAAACCCCCGACTAGCGGGGTATACAGATACGCAGTATTTT.

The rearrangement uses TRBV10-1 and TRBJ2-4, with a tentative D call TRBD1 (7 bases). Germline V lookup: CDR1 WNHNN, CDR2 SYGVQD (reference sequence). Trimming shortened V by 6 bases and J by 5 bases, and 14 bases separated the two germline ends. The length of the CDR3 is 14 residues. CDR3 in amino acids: CASSGGGTENIQYF. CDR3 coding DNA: TGCGCCAGCAGCGGAGGGGGGACAGAAAACATTCAGTACTTC.

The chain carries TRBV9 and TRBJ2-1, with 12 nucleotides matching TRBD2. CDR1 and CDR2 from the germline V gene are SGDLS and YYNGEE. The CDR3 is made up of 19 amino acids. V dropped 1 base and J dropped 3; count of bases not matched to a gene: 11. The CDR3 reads CASSVPASGGAHFYNEQFF. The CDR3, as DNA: TGTGCCAGCAGCGTACCCGCTAGCGGGGGGGCTCATTTCTACAATGAGCAGTTCTTC.

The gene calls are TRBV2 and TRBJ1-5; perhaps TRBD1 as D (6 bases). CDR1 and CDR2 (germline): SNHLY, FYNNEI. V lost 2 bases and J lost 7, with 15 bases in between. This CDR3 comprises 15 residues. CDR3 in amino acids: CASSELTGKGQPQHF. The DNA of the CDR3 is TGTGCCAGCAGTGAACTCACAGGGAAGGGGCAGCCCCAGCATTTT. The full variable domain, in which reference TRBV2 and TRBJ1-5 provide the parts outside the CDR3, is EPEVTQTPSHQVTQMGQEVILRCVPISNHLYFYWYRQILGQKVEFLVSFYNNEISEKSEIFDDQFSVERPDGSNFTLKIRSTKLEDSAMYFCASSELTGKGQPQHFGDGTRLSIL.

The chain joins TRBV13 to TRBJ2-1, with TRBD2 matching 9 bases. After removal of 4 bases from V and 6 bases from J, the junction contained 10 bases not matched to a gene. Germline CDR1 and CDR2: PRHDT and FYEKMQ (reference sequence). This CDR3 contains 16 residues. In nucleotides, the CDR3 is TGTGCCAGCAGCTCCTTCGGGGCGGGGGGGTTCAATGAGCAGTTCTTC. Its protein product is CASSSFGAGGFNEQFF.

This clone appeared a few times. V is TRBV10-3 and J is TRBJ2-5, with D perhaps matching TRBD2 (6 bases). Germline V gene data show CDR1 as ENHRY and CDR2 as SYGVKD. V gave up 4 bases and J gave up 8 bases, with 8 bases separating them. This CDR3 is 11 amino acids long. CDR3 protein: CAISVGGTQYF. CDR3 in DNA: TGTGCCATCAGTGTCGGGGGTACCCAGTACTTC.

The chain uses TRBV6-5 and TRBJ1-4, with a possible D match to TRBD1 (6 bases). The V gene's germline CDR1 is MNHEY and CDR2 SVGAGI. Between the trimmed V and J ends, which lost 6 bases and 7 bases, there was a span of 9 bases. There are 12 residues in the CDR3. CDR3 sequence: CASRQGGEKLFF. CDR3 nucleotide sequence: TGTGCCAGCAGACAGGGCGGTGAAAAACTGTTTTTT.

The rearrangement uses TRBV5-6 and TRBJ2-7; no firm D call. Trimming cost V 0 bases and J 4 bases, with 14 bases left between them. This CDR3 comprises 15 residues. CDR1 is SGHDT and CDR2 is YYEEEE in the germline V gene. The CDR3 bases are TGTGCCAGCAGCTTGGTCAGCGCGACTCTTTACGAGCAGTACTTC. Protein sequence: CASSLVSATLYEQYF.

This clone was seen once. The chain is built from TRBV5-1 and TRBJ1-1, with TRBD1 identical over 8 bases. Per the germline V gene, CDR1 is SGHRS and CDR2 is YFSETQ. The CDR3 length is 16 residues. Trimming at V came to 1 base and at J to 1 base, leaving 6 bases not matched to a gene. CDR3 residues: CASSLISGGWNTEAFF. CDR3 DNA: TGCGCCAGCAGCTTGATATCAGGGGGCTGGAACACTGAAGCTTTCTTT.

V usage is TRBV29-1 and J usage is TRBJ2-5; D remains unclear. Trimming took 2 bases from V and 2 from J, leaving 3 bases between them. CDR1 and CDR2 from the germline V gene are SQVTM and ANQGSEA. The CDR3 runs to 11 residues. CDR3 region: CSVEQQETQYF. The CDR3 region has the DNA TGCAGCGTTGAACAGCAAGAGACCCAGTACTTC.

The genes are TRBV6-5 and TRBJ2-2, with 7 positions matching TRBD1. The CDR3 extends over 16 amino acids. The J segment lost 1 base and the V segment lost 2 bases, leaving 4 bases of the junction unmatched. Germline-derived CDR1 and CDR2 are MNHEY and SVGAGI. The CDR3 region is CASSYQTGRNTGELFF. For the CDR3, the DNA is TGTGCCAGCAGTTACCAGACAGGGAGGAACACCGGGGAGCTGTTTTTT.

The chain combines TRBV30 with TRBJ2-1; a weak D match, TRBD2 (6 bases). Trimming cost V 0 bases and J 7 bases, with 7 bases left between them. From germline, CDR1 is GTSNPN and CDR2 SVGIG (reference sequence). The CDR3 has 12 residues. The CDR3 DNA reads TGTGCCTGGAGTGTTCGGGGGAATGAGCAGTTCTTC. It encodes CAWSVRGNEQFF.

This CDR3 reads CASSYSTSAKNIQYF. The CDR3 nucleotides are TGTGCCAGCAGTTACTCAACTAGCGCCAAAAACATTCAGTACTTC. The chain uses TRBV6-2 or TRBV6-3 and TRBJ2-4; tentative D call: TRBD2 (6 bases). The CDR3 is 15 amino acids. V was pared by 0 bases and J by 1 base, with 7 bases between. CDR1 MNHEY and CDR2 SVGEGT come from the germline V gene.

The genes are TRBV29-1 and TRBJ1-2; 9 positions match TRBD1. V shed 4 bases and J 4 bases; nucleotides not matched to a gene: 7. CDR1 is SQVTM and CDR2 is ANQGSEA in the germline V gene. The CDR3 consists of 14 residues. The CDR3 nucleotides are TGCAGCGTTGCGTCCGGGACAGGGTTCTATGGCTACACCTTC. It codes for CSVASGTGFYGYTF.

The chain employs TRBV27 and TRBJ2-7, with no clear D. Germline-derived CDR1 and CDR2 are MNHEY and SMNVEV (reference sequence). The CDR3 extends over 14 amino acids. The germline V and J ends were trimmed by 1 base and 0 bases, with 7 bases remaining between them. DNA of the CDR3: TGTGCCAGCAGTTTATACGCTAGCTCCTACGAGCAGTACTTC. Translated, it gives CASSLYASSYEQYF.

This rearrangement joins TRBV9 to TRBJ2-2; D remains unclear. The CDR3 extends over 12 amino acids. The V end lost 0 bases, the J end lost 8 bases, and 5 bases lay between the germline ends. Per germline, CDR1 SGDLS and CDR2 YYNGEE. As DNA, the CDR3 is TGTGCCAGCAGCGTAGGAGAGGGGGAGCTGTTTTTT. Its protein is CASSVGEGELFF.

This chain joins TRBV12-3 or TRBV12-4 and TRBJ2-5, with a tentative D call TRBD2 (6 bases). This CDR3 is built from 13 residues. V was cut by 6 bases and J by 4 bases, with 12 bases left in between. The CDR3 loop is CASRPGERETQYF. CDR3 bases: TGTGCCAGCAGACCGGGGGAGCGAGAGACCCAGTACTTC.

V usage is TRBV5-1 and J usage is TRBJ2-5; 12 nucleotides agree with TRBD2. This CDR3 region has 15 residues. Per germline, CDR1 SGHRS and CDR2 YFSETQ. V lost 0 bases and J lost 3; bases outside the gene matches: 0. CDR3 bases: TGCGCCAGCAGCTTGGGACTAGCGGGGGAAGAGACCCAGTACTTC. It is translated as CASSLGLAGEETQYF.

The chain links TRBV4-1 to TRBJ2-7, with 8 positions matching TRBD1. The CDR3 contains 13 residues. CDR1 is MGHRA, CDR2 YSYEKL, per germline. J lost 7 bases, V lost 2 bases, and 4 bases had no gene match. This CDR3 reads CASSQLNRGEQYF. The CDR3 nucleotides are TGCGCCAGCAGCCAATTAAACAGGGGGGAGCAGTACTTC.

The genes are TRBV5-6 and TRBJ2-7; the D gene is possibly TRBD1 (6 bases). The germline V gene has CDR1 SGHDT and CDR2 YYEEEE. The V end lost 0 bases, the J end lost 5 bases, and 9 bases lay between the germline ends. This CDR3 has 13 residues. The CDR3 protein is CASSLDRVHEQYF. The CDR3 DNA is TGTGCCAGCAGCTTGGACAGGGTCCACGAGCAGTACTTC.